The table lists the clone carrying this T cell receptor (beta chain) with many counts. From the RT-PCR reads, TCRdb called clonotypes with MiXCR, one entry per CDR3 protein. The sample contains around 700,000 distinct CDR3 sequences, more than 13% of which appear only once. This CDR3 region has 15 residues. Deletions cut 0 bases from V and 0 bases from J, with 7 bases between. Germline assignment: CDR1 SGHDT and CDR2 YYEEEE. The chain employs TRBV5-6 and TRBJ1-5; no definite D call. The TCR comes from a female donor in good health, serving as a healthy control. The sample taken for sequencing was memory CD4+ T cells from blood. The CDR3 sequence: CASSLEGYSNQPQHF. The CDR3 DNA sequence: TGTGCCAGCAGCTTGGAGGGTTATAGCAATCAGCCCCAGCATTTT.